Listed here are 9 T cell receptor beta chains from one sample, sequenced in a study of blood T cells in healthy people across ages (dated by TCRdb to between 2015 and 2017). Library method: 5' RACE. TCRdb shows the sequencer as Illumina HiSeq 2500. A second PCR of 7 to 11 cycles was run with a J-beta primer mix and a sample-barcoded 5' primer. The raw public data were reprocessed by TCRdb itself: fastp quality trimming at Q25, MiXCR clonotype calling, in-frame beta chains only. Rows with one shared CDR3 protein collapse into an entry with the most common genes and DNA. The sample table contains 1.5 million or so distinct CDR3 sequences; only one count was recorded for about 45% of them. The ten most abundant clones make up around 4% of the sample. Sequencing was performed on blood. Receptors originate from a woman in her late teens or twenties in good health.

The CDR3 reads CASSQWTLVNSPLHF. The CDR3 nucleotides read TGCGCCAGCAGCCAATGGACACTCGTGAATTCACCCCTCCACTTT. The V and J genes are TRBV4-3 and TRBJ1-6; weak D call: TRBD1 (5 bases). The CDR3 totals 15 residues. V shed 2 bases and J shed 7 bases, with 12 bases lying between them. From germline, CDR1 is LGHNA and CDR2 YSLEER.

The rearrangement uses TRBV12-3 or TRBV12-4 and TRBJ1-1, with D unresolved. The CDR3 spans 10 residues. The ends were cut back, 10 bases at V and 8 bases at J, with 11 bases in the middle. CDR3: CATPDPEAFF. The CDR3 DNA reads TGTGCCACCCCGGACCCCGAAGCTTTCTTT.

This sequence joins TRBV7-9 and TRBJ1-4, with D possibly TRBD1 on 6 matching bases. The CDR3 consists of 15 residues. Trimming cost V 5 bases and J 5 bases, with 15 bases left between them. The germline gives CDR1 SEHNR, CDR2 FQNEAQ (reference sequence). The CDR3 bases are TGTGCCAGCAGCAACCACAGGGTGATAAATGAAAAACTGTTTTTT. This codes for CASSNHRVINEKLFF.

The chain has TRBV20-1 and TRBJ2-7; D ambiguous. In germline, CDR1 is DFQATT, CDR2 SNEGSKA (reference sequence). V was clipped by 0 bases and J by 3 bases, with 12 bases between them. The CDR3 length is 14 residues. In DNA form, the CDR3 reads TGCAGTGCTAGAGATCGAACGGGTAACTACGAGCAGTACTTC. It is translated as CSARDRTGNYEQYF.

This clonotype has ten or more counts. Just one base apart from a much larger clone, this may be a read error. This chain links TRBV20-1 with TRBJ2-1, with 7 bases that match TRBD2. Losses at the gene ends were 6 bases for V and 3 bases for J; bases not matched to a gene: 8. CDR1 DFQATT and CDR2 SNEGSKA come from the germline V gene (reference sequence). The CDR3 has 14 amino acids. The CDR3 spells CSARGAGDYNEQFF. CDR3 bases: TGCAGTGCCCGAGGGGCGGGAGACTACAATGAGCAGTTCTTC.

The CDR3 loop reads CASSTSGTEAFF. The CDR3, as DNA: TGCGCCAGCAGCACATCAGGTACTGAAGCTTTCTTT. The chain uses TRBV5-1 and TRBJ1-1; no firm D call. The V and J ends lost 4 bases and 5 bases respectively, with 9 bases between them. CDR1 SGHRS and CDR2 YFSETQ come from the germline V gene. There are 12 residues in the CDR3. Based on the CDR3 plus reference TRBV5-1 and TRBJ1-1, the full variable domain is KAGVTQTPRYLIKTRGQQVTLSCSPISGHRSVSWYQQTPGQGLQFLFEYFSETQRNKGNFPGRFSGRQFSNSRSEMNVSTLELGDSALYLCASSTSGTEAFFGQGTRLTVV.

This chain connects TRBV7-9 to TRBJ2-4; TRBD2 agrees at 8 bases. The V gene's germline CDR1 is SEHNR and CDR2 FQNEAQ (reference sequence). This CDR3 spans 13 amino acids. V was pared by 5 bases and J by 13 bases, with 10 bases of the junction left unmatched. The CDR3 coding sequence is TGTGCCAGCAGCCCCGCGGGACTAGGCGGGCAGTACTTC. Its translation is CASSPAGLGGQYF.

The rearrangement uses TRBV7-9 and TRBJ2-1; D gene unclear. CDR1 is SEHNR, CDR2 FQNEAQ, per germline (reference sequence). The CDR3 totals 15 residues. V was cut by 2 bases and J by 6 bases, with 14 bases left in between. The CDR3 DNA follows: TGTGCCAGCAGCTTAATGGCGACAAAGGGCAATGAGCAGTTCTTC. It yields the protein CASSLMATKGNEQFF.

The genes are TRBV10-1 and TRBJ1-1; D unresolved. Germline CDR1 WNHNN, CDR2 SYGVQD (reference sequence). The CDR3 has 13 residues. Deletions cut 2 bases from V and 3 bases from J, with 7 bases between. The DNA for the CDR3 is TGCGCCAGCAGTGAGGGGCGGTACACTGAAGCTTTCTTT. Translated, it gives CASSEGRYTEAFF.